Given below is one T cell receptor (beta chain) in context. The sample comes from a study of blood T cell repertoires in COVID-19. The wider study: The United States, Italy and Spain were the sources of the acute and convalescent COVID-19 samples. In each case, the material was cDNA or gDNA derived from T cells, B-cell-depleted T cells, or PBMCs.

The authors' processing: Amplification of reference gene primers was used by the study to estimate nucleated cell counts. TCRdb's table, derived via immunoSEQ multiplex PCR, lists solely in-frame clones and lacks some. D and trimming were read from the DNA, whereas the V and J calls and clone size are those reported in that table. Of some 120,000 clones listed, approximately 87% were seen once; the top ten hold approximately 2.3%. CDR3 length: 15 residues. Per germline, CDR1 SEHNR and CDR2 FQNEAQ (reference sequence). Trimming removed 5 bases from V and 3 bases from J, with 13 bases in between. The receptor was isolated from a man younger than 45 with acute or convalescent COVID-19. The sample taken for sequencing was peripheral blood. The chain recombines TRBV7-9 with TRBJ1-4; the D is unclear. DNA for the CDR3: TGTGCCAGCAGCCCCCAGGCGCGGGCTAATGAAAAACTGTTTTTT. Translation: CASSPQARANEKLFF.